Listed below are T cell receptor beta chains from one sample, sequenced in a study of T-cell reconstitution after alpha-beta-depleted transplantation in children. TCRdb reanalysed the PCR reads using MiXCR and keeps one entry per CDR3 protein. The data show about 440,000 distinct CDR3 sequences, about 45% seen once. This sample comprised PBMCs, obtained before TCRalphabeta/CD19-depleted stem cell transplant. The source of these receptors is a girl aged 2 to 10 with aplastic anemia, due to receive a stem cell transplant. The CDR3 runs from the conserved cysteine through the conserved F or W. A D gene is named only where the DNA matches it firmly. Clone size is given for some rows only: seen once, a few or many times, or a class if the clone is expanded.

D gene: TRBD1; V gene: TRBV29-1; J gene: TRBJ2-5; clone size: -; CDR3 protein: CSVYGTGGLETQYF; CDR3 DNA: TGCAGCGTTTATGGGACAGGGGGCTTGGAGACCCAGTACTTC
D gene: TRBD2; V gene: TRBV29-1; J gene: TRBJ2-1; clone size: few; CDR3 protein: CSEPSGNYNEQFF; CDR3 DNA: TGCAGCGAACCGAGCGGGAACTACAATGAGCAGTTCTTC
D gene: -; V gene: TRBV20-1; J gene: TRBJ1-1; clone size: few; CDR3 protein: CSANYRDTEAFF; CDR3 DNA: TGCAGTGCTAATTACAGGGACACTGAAGCTTTCTTT
D gene: -; V gene: TRBV6-1; J gene: TRBJ2-2; clone size: -; CDR3 protein: CASSDWTRGAGELFF; CDR3 DNA: TGTGCCAGCAGTGATTGGACTAGGGGGGCCGGGGAGCTGTTTTTT
D gene: -; V gene: TRBV28; J gene: TRBJ1-4; clone size: -; CDR3 protein: CASSSFISMPGLQNEKLFF; CDR3 DNA: TGTGCCAGCAGTTCCTTTATTTCTATGCCGGGACTGCAAAATGAAAAACTGTTTTTT
D gene: -; V gene: TRBV20-1; J gene: TRBJ2-1; clone size: -; CDR3 protein: CSARTLSSYNEQFF; CDR3 DNA: TGCAGTGCTCGCACTTTGAGCTCCTACAATGAGCAGTTCTTC
D gene: -; V gene: TRBV7-2; J gene: TRBJ2-1; clone size: many; CDR3 protein: CASLPRTVYNEQFF; CDR3 DNA: TGTGCCAGCTTACCTAGGACAGTGTACAATGAGCAGTTCTTC
D gene: TRBD1; V gene: TRBV6-5; J gene: TRBJ1-2; clone size: -; CDR3 protein: CASSLRGQDYGYTF; CDR3 DNA: TGTGCCAGCAGTTTAAGGGGGCAGGACTATGGCTACACCTTC
D gene: -; V gene: TRBV7-2; J gene: TRBJ2-1; clone size: many; CDR3 protein: CASSVGRGVNNEQFF; CDR3 DNA: TGTGCCAGCAGCGTCGGCAGGGGAGTCAACAATGAGCAGTTCTTC
D gene: TRBD2; V gene: TRBV5-1; J gene: TRBJ2-3; clone size: -; CDR3 protein: CASSLEAGGRSLYTQYF; CDR3 DNA: TGCGCCAGCAGCTTGGAAGCGGGGGGGAGGAGTTTGTATACGCAGTATTTT
D gene: -; V gene: TRBV7-8; J gene: TRBJ2-2; clone size: -; CDR3 protein: CASSLTQGVGGELFF; CDR3 DNA: TGTGCCAGCAGCTTAACCCAGGGAGTCGGCGGGGAGCTGTTTTTT
D gene: TRBD2; V gene: TRBV10-3; J gene: TRBJ2-7; clone size: -; CDR3 protein: CAIRGLAGDHEQYF; CDR3 DNA: TGTGCCATCAGGGGACTAGCGGGAGACCACGAGCAGTACTTC
D gene: -; V gene: TRBV4-3; J gene: TRBJ2-1; clone size: many; CDR3 protein: CASSQDGYNEQFF; CDR3 DNA: TGCGCCAGCAGCCAAGATGGATACAATGAGCAGTTCTTC
D gene: TRBD2; V gene: TRBV12-3/TRBV12-4; J gene: TRBJ2-2; clone size: many; CDR3 protein: CASSLETSGLNTGELFF; CDR3 DNA: TGTGCCAGCAGTTTAGAGACTAGCGGGCTGAACACCGGGGAGCTGTTTTTT
D gene: -; V gene: TRBV20-1; J gene: TRBJ1-6; clone size: -; CDR3 protein: CSARGRRNSPLHF; CDR3 DNA: TGCAGTGCTAGAGGCCGGAGGAATTCACCCCTCCACTTT
D gene: TRBD1; V gene: TRBV7-2; J gene: TRBJ1-4; clone size: many; CDR3 protein: CASSLVGRQGREKLFF; CDR3 DNA: TGTGCCAGCAGCTTAGTAGGACGACAGGGGAGAGAAAAACTGTTTTTT